The clone carrying this T cell receptor (beta chain) was found a few times. Its specificity is not known. Per the germline V gene, CDR1 is MDHEN and CDR2 is SYDVKM. V lost 4 bases and J 1 base, leaving 10 bases between the germline ends. This CDR3 region has 14 residues. Unique molecular identifiers featured in each of the TCR beta cDNA libraries. Each sample of about 0.95 to 10 million input T cells yielded around 500,000 cDNA molecules, so each molecule approximated one T cell. Using its own MiXCR run on the PCR reads, TCRdb lists one record per CDR3 protein. The data contain about 430,000 distinct CDR3 sequences, roughly 38% of them singletons. This entry belongs to a study of post-analysis software for immune sequencing data. Looking at the study overall: The disease courses spanned relapsing-remitting, secondary progressive and progressive-relapsing forms of multiple sclerosis.

The study's findings and limits: TRBV segments more frequent in patients than in controls numbered about five and included TRBV5-6, TRBV5-1 and TRBV20-1. In multiple sclerosis, normalized Chao1 diversity was significantly below that of controls. Those samples that were prepared in the same batch co-clustered strongly by F measure.

Sequencing used blood. This sequence was found in a girl aged 2-9 years with multiple sclerosis. V is TRBV28 and J is TRBJ1-1, with no clear D. The CDR3 DNA sequence: TGTGCCAGCAGTTCCCTGGTTCCGAACACTGAAGCTTTCTTT. Residues: CASSSLVPNTEAFF.